The entry that follows covers one T cell receptor (beta chain) sequence. Authors' processing steps: Reference gene primer amplification yielded estimated nucleated cell counts. Only in-frame clones appear in the TCRdb table, and some are missing; sequencing was by immunoSEQ multiplex PCR. That table supplies the V and J calls and clone size; D and trimming were determined from the DNA. The repertoire has over 45,000 clones, 90% to 95% of them found once; the top ten carry approximately 8%. These data come from a study of blood T cell repertoires in COVID-19. At the level of the study: Italy, Spain and the United States were the sources of the convalescent and acute COVID-19 samples. The cDNA or gDNA used as material had been derived from T cells, B-cell-depleted T cells, or PBMCs.

The sequence derives from a woman aged 55-70 years with active or convalescent COVID-19. Sequencing was performed on peripheral blood.

The CDR3: CASTGTSGNTIYF. The CDR3 nucleotides read TGTGCCAGTACAGGGACCTCTGGAAACACCATATATTTT. The chain couples TRBV6-4 to TRBJ1-3, with TRBD1 as a possible D gene (6 bases). Trimming stripped 9 bases from V and 0 bases from J, with 9 bases between. Germline V lookup: CDR1 MRHNA, CDR2 SNTAGT. This CDR3 is built from 13 residues.